This paragraph reports one TCR beta chain. The antigen is unknown. This entry is derived from a study of blood T cell dynamics during melanoma immunotherapy. TCRdb keeps only in-frame clones here, not all; method: immunoSEQ multiplex PCR. Of about 10,000 clones in the sample, 88% are singletons; the top ten hold over 9%. This CDR3 comprises 15 residues. Germline CDR1 ENHRY, CDR2 SYGVKD. Trimming cost V 5 bases and J 7 bases; bases outside gene matches: 6. Time point specified: pre-treatment baseline. Disease control meant complete response, partial response or stable disease at 12 weeks. Study results and caveats: Unlike progressors, later disease-control patients had W3 repertoires gaining clonality or diversity.

The sample consisted of blood, taken from a patient treated with checkpoint blockade. This TCR derives from a human donor with melanoma. This chain links TRBV10-3 with TRBJ2-1; TRBD1 agrees at 12 bases. The chain's CDR3 is CAISPGTGGKNEQFF. The CDR3 DNA sequence: TGTGCCATCAGTCCCGGGACAGGGGGCAAGAATGAGCAGTTCTTC.